This T cell receptor beta chain was identified in a study of shared T cell receptors in the human thymus. Method: immunoSEQ multiplex PCR; TCRdb's copy keeps in-frame clones and lacks some. The top ten hold just under 0.0095% of the sample, which has hundreds of thousands of clones, around 87% seen once. The germline CDR1 and CDR2 sequences are SGHNT and YENEEA. The V and J ends lost 5 bases and 7 bases respectively, with 17 bases between them. The CDR3 runs to 14 residues. The sample was also reused in another study, on human thymus T cells. As that report states: The study used thymus tissue resected during corrective heart surgery. Gene usage (both V and J) appeared biased in thymic and blood repertoires.

Sequences were obtained from thymocytes. The gene calls are TRBV11-3 and TRBJ1-1, with D possibly matching TRBD1 (5 bases). The receptor comes from a boy younger than two with a congenital heart defect. CDR3 nucleotides: TGTGCCAGCAGCGACGGGACTTCCTTGGGTGAAGCTTTCTTT. This encodes CASSDGTSLGEAFF.